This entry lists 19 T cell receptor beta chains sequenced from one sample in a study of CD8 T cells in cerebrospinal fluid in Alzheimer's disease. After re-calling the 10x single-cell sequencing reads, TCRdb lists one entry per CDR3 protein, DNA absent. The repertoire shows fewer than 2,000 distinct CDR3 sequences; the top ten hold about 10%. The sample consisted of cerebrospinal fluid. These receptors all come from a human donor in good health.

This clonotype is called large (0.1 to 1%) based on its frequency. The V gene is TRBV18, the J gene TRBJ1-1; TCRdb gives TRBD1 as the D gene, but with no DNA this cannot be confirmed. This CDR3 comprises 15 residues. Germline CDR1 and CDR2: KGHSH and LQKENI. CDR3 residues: CASSPSDPGWTEAFF.

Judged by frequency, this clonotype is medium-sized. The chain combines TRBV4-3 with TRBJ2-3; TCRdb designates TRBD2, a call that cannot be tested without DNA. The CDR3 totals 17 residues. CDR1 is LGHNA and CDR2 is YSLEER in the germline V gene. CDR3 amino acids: CASSQALAGGSTDTQYF.

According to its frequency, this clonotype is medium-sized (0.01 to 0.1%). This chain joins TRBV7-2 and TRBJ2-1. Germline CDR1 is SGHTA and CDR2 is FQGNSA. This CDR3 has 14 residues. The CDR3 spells CASSLPGPHNEQFF.

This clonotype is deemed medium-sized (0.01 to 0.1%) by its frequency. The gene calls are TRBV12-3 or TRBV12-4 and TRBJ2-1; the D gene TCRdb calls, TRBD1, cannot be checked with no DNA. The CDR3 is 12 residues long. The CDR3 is CASCQGLNEQFF.

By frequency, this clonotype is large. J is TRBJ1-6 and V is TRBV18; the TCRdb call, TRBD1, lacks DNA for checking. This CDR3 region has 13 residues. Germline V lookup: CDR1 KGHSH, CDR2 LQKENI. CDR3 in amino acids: CASSGTANSPLHF.

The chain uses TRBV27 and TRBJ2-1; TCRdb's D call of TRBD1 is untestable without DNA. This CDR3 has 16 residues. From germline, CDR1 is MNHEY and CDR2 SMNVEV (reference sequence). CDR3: CASSSRTGEGYNEQFF.

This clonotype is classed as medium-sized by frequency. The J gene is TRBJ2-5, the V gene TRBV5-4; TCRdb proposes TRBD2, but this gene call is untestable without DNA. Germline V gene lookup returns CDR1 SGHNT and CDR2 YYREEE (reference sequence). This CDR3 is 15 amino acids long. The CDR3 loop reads CASSGGWPSQETQYF.

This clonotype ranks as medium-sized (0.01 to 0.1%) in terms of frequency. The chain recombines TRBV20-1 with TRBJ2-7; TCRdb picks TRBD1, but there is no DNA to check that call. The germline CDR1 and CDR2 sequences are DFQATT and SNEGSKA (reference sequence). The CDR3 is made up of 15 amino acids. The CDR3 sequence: CSAEKPGQDSYEQYF.

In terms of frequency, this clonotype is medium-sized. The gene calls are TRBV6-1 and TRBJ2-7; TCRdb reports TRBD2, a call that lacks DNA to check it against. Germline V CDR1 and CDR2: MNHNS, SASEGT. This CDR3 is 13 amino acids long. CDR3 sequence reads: CAIKAWGDYEQYF.

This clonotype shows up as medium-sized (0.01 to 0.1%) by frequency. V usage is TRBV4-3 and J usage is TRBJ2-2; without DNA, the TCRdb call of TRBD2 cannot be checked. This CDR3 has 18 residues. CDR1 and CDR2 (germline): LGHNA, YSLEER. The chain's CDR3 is CASSQDTPPRVGTGELFF.

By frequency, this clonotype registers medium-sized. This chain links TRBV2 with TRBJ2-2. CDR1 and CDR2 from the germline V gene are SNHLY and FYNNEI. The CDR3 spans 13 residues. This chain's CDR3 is CASALTDTGELFF.

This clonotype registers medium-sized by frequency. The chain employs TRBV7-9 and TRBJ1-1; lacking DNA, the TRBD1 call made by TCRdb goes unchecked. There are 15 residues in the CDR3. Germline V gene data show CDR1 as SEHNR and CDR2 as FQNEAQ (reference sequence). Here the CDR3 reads CASSLALDRVTEAFF.

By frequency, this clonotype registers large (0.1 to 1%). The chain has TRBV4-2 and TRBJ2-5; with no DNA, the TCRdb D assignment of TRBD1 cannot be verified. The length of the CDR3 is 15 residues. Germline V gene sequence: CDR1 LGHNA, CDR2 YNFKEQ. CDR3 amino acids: CASSRDGTGGETQYF.

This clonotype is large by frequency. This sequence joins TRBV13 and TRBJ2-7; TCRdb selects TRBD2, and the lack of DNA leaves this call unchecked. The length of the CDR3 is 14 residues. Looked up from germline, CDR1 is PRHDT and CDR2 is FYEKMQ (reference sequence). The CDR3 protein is CASSFSGRAYEQYF.

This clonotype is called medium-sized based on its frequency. CDR3 in amino acids: CASSLPGYNSPLHF. The chain couples TRBV7-9 to TRBJ1-6. The germline CDR1 and CDR2 sequences are SEHNR and FQNEAQ (reference sequence). The CDR3 sequence is 14 residues long.

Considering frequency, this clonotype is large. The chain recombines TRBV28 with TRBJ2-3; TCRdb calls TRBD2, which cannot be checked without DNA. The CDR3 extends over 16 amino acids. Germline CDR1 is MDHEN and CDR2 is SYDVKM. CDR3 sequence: CASSLPSRDFTDTQYF.

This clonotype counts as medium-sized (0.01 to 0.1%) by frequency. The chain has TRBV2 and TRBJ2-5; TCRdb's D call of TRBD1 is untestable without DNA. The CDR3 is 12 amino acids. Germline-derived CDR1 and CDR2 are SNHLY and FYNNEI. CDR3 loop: CASSSPQGAQYF.

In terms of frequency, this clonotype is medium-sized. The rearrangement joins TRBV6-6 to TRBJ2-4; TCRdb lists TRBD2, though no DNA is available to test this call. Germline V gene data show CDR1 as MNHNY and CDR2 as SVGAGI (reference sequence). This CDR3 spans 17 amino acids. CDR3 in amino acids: CASSYSTSGRAPPIQYF.

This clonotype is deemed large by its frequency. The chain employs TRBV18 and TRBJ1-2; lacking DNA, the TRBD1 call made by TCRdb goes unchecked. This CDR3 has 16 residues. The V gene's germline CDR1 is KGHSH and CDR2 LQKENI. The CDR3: CASSPTGTGGNYGYTF.